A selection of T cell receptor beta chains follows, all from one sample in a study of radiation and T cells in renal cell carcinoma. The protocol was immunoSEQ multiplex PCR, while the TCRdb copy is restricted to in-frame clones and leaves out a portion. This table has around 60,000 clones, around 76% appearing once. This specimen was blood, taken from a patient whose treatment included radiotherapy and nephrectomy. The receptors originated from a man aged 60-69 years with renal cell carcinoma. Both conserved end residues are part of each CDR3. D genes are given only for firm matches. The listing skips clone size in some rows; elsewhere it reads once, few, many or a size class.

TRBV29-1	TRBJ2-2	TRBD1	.	TGCAGCGTTCGCCGGGACAGGGACACCGGGGAGCTGTTTTTT	CSVRRDRDTGELFF
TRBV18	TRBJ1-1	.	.	TGTGCCAGCTCACCTAAGCGGTACACTGAAGCTTTCTTT	CASSPKRYTEAFF
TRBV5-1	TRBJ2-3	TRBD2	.	TGCGCCAGCAGCGGCCGACTAGCAGGTACAGATACGCAGTATTTT	CASSGRLAGTDTQYF
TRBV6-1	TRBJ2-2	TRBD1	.	TGTGCCAGCAGTCCGGGACAGGGCGGTGCCGGGGAGCTGTTTTTT	CASSPGQGGAGELFF
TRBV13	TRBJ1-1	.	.	TGTGCCAGCAGCTTAGGTGACCGGAGCATGAACACTGAAGCTTTCTTT	CASSLGDRSMNTEAFF
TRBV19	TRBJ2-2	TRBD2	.	TGTGCCAGTAGACCCACTAGCGGGAGGAAAGCGAACACCGGGGAGCTGTTTTTT	CASRPTSGRKANTGELFF
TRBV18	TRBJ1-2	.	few	TGTGCCAGCTCACCACCAGGGTCTGGCTACACCTTC	CASSPPGSGYTF
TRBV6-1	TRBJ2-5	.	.	TGTGCCAGCACCCTAAGGGGGAGCAGGGGGACCCAGTACTTC	CASTLRGSRGTQYF
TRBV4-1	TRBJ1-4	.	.	TGCGCCAGCAGCCAAGGCAGGGTAGGGGAAAAACTGTTTTTT	CASSQGRVGEKLFF
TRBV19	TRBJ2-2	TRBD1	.	TGTGCCAGTAGTACTCTCCCTGGGGACAGGGCGAACACCGGGGAGCTGTTTTTT	CASSTLPGDRANTGELFF
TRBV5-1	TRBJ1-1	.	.	TGCGCCAGCAGCCCCTTCCTGAGGATCGGGAACACTGAAGCTTTCTTT	CASSPFLRIGNTEAFF
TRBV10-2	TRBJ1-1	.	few	TGCGCCAGCAGAGTAGGGCTGGGGAACACTGAAGCTTTCTTT	CASRVGLGNTEAFF
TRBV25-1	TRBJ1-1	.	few	TGTGCCGCTGTGGGGCCATTGAACACTGAAGCTTTCTTT	CAAVGPLNTEAFF
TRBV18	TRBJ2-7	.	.	TGTGCCAGCATAGCCACTGCGAACGACTACGAGCAGTACTTC	CASIATANDYEQYF
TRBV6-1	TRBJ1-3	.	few	TGTGCCAGCAGTGACCTTGGAGACACCATATATTTT	CASSDLGDTIYF
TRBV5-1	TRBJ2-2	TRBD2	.	TGCGCCAGCAGAACCCGACTAGCGGCCGCCCTAAACACCGGGGAGCTGTTTTTT	CASRTRLAAALNTGELFF
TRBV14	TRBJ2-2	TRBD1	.	TGTGCCAGCAGCCGCGAAGGGGGACAGGGTCTTGGCACCGGGGAGCTGTTTTTT	CASSREGGQGLGTGELFF
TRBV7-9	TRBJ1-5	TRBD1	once	TGTGCCAGCAGCTTAGGGGACAGGGGGTTTAATCAGCCCCAGCATTTT	CASSLGDRGFNQPQHF
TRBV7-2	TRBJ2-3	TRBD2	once	TGTGCCAGCATCCCGACTAGCCCGGGGGATACGCAGTATTTT	CASIPTSPGDTQYF
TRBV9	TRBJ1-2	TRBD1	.	TGTGCCAGCAGCCTTGGGACAGGGGGGAACTATGGCTACACCTTC	CASSLGTGGNYGYTF
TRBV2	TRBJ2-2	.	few	TGTGCCAGCACCGAGGGTGAGGACACCGGGGAGCTGTTTTTT	CASTEGEDTGELFF
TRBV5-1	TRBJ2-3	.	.	TGCGCCAGCAGCTTCTGGACGCCAAGCGCAGATACGCAGTATTTT	CASSFWTPSADTQYF
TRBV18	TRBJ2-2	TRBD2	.	TGTGCCAGCTCACCGTACGGACTAGGCGGCACCGGGGAGCTGTTTTTT	CASSPYGLGGTGELFF
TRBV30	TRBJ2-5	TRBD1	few	TGTGCCTGGGCGACAGGGCTTCAAGAGACCCAGTACTTC	CAWATGLQETQYF
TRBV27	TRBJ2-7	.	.	TGTGCCAGCAGTTTTGGGGACCCTACCTACGAGCAGTACTTC	CASSFGDPTYEQYF
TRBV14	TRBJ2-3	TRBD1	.	TGTGCCAGCAGCCCCGTGGGACAGGGTTACACAGATACGCAGTATTTT	CASSPVGQGYTDTQYF
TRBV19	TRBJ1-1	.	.	TGTGCCAGTAGAAGGTCTTTGGACAGGAACACTGAAGCTTTCTTT	CASRRSLDRNTEAFF
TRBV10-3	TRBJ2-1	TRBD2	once	TGTGCCATCAGTGATCTCCCGGGAGGACTAGCCATCTACAATGAGCAGTTCTTC	CAISDLPGGLAIYNEQFF
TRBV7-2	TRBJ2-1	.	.	TGTGCCAGCAGCTTAGGACCTTACTCCGTCCGCTCCTACAATGAGCAGTTCTTC	CASSLGPYSVRSYNEQFF
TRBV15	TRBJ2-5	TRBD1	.	TGTGCCACCAGCAGCTTGGAAACAGGGGGCTCGAGGACCCAGTACTTC	CATSSLETGGSRTQYF
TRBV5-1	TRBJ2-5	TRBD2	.	TGCGCCAGCAGCTTGGGTGGACTAGCGGGGAGCGAGACCCAGTACTTC	CASSLGGLAGSETQYF
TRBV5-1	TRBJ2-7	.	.	TGCGCCAGCAGCTATCAGGGCGACTACGAGCAGTACTTC	CASSYQGDYEQYF
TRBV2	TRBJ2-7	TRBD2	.	TGTGCCAGCAGTGACACGATAGCGGGGGACTACGAGCAGTACTTC	CASSDTIAGDYEQYF
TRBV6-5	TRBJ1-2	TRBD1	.	TGTGCCAGCAGGGGGACAGCGGGTGGCTACACCTTC	CASRGTAGGYTF
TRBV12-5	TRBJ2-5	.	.	TGTGCTAGTGAGGGAGAGACCCAGTACTTC	CASEGETQYF
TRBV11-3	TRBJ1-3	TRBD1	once	TGTGCCAGCAGCTTAGAGGCCGGGACAGTAAACACCATATATTTT	CASSLEAGTVNTIYF
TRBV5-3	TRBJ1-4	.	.	TGTGCCAGAAGCTTGCTTTTAGGAGAACTGTTTTTT	CARSLLLGELFF
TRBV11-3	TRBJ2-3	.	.	TGTGCCAGCAGCTTACAAGGGGATAGCACAGATACGCAGTATTTT	CASSLQGDSTDTQYF
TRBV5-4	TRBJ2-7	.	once	TGTGCCAGCAGCTTGGAGGGGCAGCCCCGCGAAGAGCAGTACTTC	CASSLEGQPREEQYF
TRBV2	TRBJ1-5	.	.	TGTGCCAGCAGTGACGTGGAGGAGCGATATAGCAATCAGCCCCAGCATTTT	CASSDVEERYSNQPQHF
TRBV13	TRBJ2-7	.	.	TGTGCCAGCAGCCTGACAGGTCGTATCAGCGACTACGAGCAGTACTTC	CASSLTGRISDYEQYF
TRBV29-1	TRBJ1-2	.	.	TGCAGCGTTGAAGAGGTTGCGGGGGTTGGCTACACCTTC	CSVEEVAGVGYTF
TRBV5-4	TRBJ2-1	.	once	TGTGCCAGCAGCTCCCAGGGTCCTGATTACAATGAGCAGTTCTTC	CASSSQGPDYNEQFF
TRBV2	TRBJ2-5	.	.	TGTGCCAGCAGTGGATATCGAGAGACCCAGTACTTC	CASSGYRETQYF
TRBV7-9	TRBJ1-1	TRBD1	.	TGTGCCAGCACCCGGACAGGGCAAACTGAAGCTTTCTTT	CASTRTGQTEAFF
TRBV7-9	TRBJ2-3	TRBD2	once	TGTGCCAGCACCCCCCGGGGACTAGCGGGACCTAATACGCAGTATTTT	CASTPRGLAGPNTQYF
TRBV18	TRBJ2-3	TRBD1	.	TGTGCCAGCTCACGGGACAGGGTAACAGATACGCAGTATTTT	CASSRDRVTDTQYF
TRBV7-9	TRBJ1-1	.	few	TGTGCCAGCAGCTTAATGGGGTGGAGGGGATTGAACACTGAAGCTTTCTTT	CASSLMGWRGLNTEAFF